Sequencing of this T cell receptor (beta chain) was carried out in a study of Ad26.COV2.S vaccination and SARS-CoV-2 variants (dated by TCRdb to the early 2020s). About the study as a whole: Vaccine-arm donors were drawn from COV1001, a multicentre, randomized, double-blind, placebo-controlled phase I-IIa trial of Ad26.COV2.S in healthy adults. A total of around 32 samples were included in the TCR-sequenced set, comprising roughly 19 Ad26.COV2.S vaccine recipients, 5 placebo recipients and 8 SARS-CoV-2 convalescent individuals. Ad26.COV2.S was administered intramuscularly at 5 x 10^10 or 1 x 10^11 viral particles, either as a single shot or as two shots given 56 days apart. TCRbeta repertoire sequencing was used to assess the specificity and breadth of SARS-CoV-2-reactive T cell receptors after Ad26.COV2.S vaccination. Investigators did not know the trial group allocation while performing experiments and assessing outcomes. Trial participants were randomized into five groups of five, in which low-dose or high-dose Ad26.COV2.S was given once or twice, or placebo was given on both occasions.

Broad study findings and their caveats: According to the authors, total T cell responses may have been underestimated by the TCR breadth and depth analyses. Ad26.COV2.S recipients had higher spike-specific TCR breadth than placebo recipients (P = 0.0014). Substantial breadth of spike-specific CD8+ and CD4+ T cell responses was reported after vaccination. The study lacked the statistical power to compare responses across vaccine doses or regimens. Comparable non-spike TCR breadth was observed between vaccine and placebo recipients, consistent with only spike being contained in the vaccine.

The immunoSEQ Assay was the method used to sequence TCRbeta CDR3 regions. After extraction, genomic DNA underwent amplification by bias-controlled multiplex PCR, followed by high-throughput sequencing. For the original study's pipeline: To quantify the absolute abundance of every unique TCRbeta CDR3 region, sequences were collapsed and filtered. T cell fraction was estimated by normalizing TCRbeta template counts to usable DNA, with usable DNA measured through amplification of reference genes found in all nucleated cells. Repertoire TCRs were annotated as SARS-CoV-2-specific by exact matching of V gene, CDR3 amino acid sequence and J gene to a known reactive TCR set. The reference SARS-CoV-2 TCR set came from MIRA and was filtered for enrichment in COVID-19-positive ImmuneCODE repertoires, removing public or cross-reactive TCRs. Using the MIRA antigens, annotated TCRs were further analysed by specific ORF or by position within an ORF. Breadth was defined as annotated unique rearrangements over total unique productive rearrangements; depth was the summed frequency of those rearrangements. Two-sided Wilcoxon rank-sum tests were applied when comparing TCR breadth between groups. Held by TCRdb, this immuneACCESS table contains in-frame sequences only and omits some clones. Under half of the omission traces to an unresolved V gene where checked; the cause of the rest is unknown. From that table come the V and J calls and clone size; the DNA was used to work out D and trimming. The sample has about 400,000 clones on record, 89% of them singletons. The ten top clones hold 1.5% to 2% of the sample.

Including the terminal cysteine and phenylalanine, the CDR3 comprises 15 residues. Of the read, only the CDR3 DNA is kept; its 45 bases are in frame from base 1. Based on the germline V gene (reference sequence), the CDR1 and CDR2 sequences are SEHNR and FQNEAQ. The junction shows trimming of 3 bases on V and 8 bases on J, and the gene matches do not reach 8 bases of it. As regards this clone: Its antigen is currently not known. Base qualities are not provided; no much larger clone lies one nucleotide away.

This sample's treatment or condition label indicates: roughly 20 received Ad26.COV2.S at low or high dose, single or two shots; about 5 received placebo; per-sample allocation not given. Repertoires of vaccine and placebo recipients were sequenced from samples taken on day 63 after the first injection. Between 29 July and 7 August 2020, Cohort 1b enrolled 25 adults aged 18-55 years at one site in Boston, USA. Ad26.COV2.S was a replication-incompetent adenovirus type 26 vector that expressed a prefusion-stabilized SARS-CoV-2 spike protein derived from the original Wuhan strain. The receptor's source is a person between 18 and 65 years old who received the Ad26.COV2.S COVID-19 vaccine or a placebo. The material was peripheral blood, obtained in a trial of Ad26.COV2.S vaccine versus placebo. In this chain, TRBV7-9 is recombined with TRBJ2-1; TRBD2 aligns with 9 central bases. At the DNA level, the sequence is TGTGCCAGCAGCTTCCCGGGACTAGCAGTCGATGAGCAGTTCTTC. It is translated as CASSFPGLAVDEQFF.